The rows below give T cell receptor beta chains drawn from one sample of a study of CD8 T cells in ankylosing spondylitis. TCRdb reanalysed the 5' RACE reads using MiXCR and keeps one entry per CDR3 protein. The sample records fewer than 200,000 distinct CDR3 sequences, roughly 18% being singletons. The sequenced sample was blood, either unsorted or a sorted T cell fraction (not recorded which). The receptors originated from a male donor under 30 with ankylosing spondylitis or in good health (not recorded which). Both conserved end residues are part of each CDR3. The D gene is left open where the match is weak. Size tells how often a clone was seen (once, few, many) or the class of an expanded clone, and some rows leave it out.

cdr3_nt: TGTGCCAGCAGCTTAACCCGGATTGGGGAGCTGTTTTTT
cdr3_aa: CASSLTRIGELFF
d_call: -
j_call: TRBJ2-2
v_call: TRBV7-3
clone_size: medium-sized

cdr3_nt: TGTGCCAGCAGCGCCGGGGGCCAGAGGACACCCCTCCACTTT
cdr3_aa: CASSAGGQRTPLHF
d_call: -
j_call: TRBJ1-6
v_call: TRBV11-2
clone_size: -

cdr3_nt: TGTGCCATCAGTGTGGGACTAGCGGTGAACGAGCAGTACTTC
cdr3_aa: CAISVGLAVNEQYF
d_call: TRBD2
j_call: TRBJ2-7
v_call: TRBV10-3
clone_size: many

cdr3_nt: TGCAGTGCCAGACTAGCGGGAGAGACCCAGTACTTC
cdr3_aa: CSARLAGETQYF
d_call: TRBD2
j_call: TRBJ2-5
v_call: TRBV20-1
clone_size: -

cdr3_nt: TGTGCCAGCAGTTTACAAGGACTAGCGGTTCGCGGGGAGCTGTTTTTT
cdr3_aa: CASSLQGLAVRGELFF
d_call: TRBD2
j_call: TRBJ2-2
v_call: TRBV12-3/TRBV12-4
clone_size: many

cdr3_nt: TGTGCCAGCTCGGAGGACATGAACACTGAAGCTTTCTTT
cdr3_aa: CASSEDMNTEAFF
d_call: -
j_call: TRBJ1-1
v_call: TRBV18
clone_size: many

cdr3_nt: TGCAGCGTTGAAGAGGGGTCGGCCTACGAGCAGTACTTC
cdr3_aa: CSVEEGSAYEQYF
d_call: -
j_call: TRBJ2-7
v_call: TRBV29-1
clone_size: -

cdr3_nt: TGTGCCACCAGTTCGGGACAGGCATCAAGAGATACGCAGTATTTT
cdr3_aa: CATSSGQASRDTQYF
d_call: TRBD1
j_call: TRBJ2-3
v_call: TRBV10-3
clone_size: many

cdr3_nt: TGTGCCAGCAGTGAAACGTACGCAGATACGCAGTATTTT
cdr3_aa: CASSETYADTQYF
d_call: -
j_call: TRBJ2-3
v_call: TRBV6-1
clone_size: -

cdr3_nt: TGCAGTGCTAGAGGAACCGGGACAGGTGTCGAGCAGTACTTC
cdr3_aa: CSARGTGTGVEQYF
d_call: TRBD1
j_call: TRBJ2-7
v_call: TRBV20-1
clone_size: many

cdr3_nt: TGCAGCGTTGAAGTAGTAGCGGCTAATGAGCAGTTCTTC
cdr3_aa: CSVEVVAANEQFF
d_call: -
j_call: TRBJ2-1
v_call: TRBV29-1
clone_size: -

cdr3_nt: TGTGCCAGCAGTTACGGTGGGAGGAACACTGAAGCTTTCTTT
cdr3_aa: CASSYGGRNTEAFF
d_call: -
j_call: TRBJ1-1
v_call: TRBV6-2/TRBV6-3
clone_size: -

cdr3_nt: TGTGCCAGCGGGGGGGGCAGCCGTATTAATGAGCAGTTCTTC
cdr3_aa: CASGGGSRINEQFF
d_call: -
j_call: TRBJ2-1
v_call: TRBV14
clone_size: many

cdr3_nt: TGCAGTGCCGAAACAGGGGAGCAGTTCTTC
cdr3_aa: CSAETGEQFF
d_call: -
j_call: TRBJ2-1
v_call: TRBV20-1
clone_size: -

cdr3_nt: TGCAGTGCTCGAAGACAGGGGAGGTTGACGAACACTGAAGCTTTCTTT
cdr3_aa: CSARRQGRLTNTEAFF
d_call: TRBD1
j_call: TRBJ1-1
v_call: TRBV20-1
clone_size: many

cdr3_nt: TGTGCCAGCAGTTCTACTGAAAAACTGTTTTTT
cdr3_aa: CASSSTEKLFF
d_call: -
j_call: TRBJ1-4
v_call: TRBV11-3
clone_size: -

cdr3_nt: TGTGCCAGCAGCACTAGCGGGAGGGCCCGTGAGCAGTTCTTC
cdr3_aa: CASSTSGRAREQFF
d_call: TRBD2
j_call: TRBJ2-1
v_call: TRBV7-3
clone_size: many

cdr3_nt: TGCAGTGCTAGACTAGCTCAAGAGCAGTACTTC
cdr3_aa: CSARLAQEQYF
d_call: -
j_call: TRBJ2-7
v_call: TRBV20-1
clone_size: many

cdr3_nt: TGCGCCAGCAGACCCACAGACAGGGGGGTGGGGGAGCAGTACTTC
cdr3_aa: CASRPTDRGVGEQYF
d_call: TRBD1
j_call: TRBJ2-7
v_call: TRBV4-3
clone_size: -

cdr3_nt: TGTGCCAGCAGTCGACAGGGCGGGTCGAACACTGAAGCTTTCTTT
cdr3_aa: CASSRQGGSNTEAFF
d_call: TRBD1
j_call: TRBJ1-1
v_call: TRBV12-3/TRBV12-4
clone_size: many

cdr3_nt: TGCAGTGCTAGAGCCGAACACTGGAACACTGAAGCTTTCTTT
cdr3_aa: CSARAEHWNTEAFF
d_call: -
j_call: TRBJ1-1
v_call: TRBV20-1
clone_size: many

cdr3_nt: TGTGCCAGCAGTCAACCAGGGGAGCGGCAGCCCCAGCATTTT
cdr3_aa: CASSQPGERQPQHF
d_call: -
j_call: TRBJ1-5
v_call: TRBV28
clone_size: many

cdr3_nt: TGTGCCAGCAGCTCCCCGGACGCCGGGGGGGGCTACACCTTC
cdr3_aa: CASSSPDAGGGYTF
d_call: -
j_call: TRBJ1-2
v_call: TRBV13
clone_size: many

cdr3_nt: TGTGCCAGCAGTGCCCAACTCCGGGACTTCTATGGCTACACCTTC
cdr3_aa: CASSAQLRDFYGYTF
d_call: -
j_call: TRBJ1-2
v_call: TRBV6-1
clone_size: many

cdr3_nt: TGTGCCAGCAGCTTTTCCGGAGTCAATGAGCAGTTCTTC
cdr3_aa: CASSFSGVNEQFF
d_call: -
j_call: TRBJ2-1
v_call: TRBV7-3
clone_size: many

cdr3_nt: TGTGCCAGCACCGGGACGGCGAATGGCTACACCTTC
cdr3_aa: CASTGTANGYTF
d_call: -
j_call: TRBJ1-2
v_call: TRBV5-6
clone_size: many

cdr3_nt: TGCGCCAGCAGCCCGGGACAGGGGCCCAATCAGCCCCAGCATTTT
cdr3_aa: CASSPGQGPNQPQHF
d_call: TRBD1
j_call: TRBJ1-5
v_call: TRBV5-1
clone_size: many

cdr3_nt: TGTGCCAGCAGCTTCATAGGACAGGGGGAGCTGTTTTTT
cdr3_aa: CASSFIGQGELFF
d_call: -
j_call: TRBJ2-2
v_call: TRBV11-2
clone_size: many

cdr3_nt: TGTGCCAGCAGTAATACCGGGACAGGAGAGACCCAGTACTTC
cdr3_aa: CASSNTGTGETQYF
d_call: TRBD1
j_call: TRBJ2-5
v_call: TRBV12-3/TRBV12-4
clone_size: once

cdr3_nt: TGTGCCAGCAGGATCATTGGACAGGCGGTTGAGCAGTACTTC
cdr3_aa: CASRIIGQAVEQYF
d_call: TRBD1
j_call: TRBJ2-7
v_call: TRBV12-3/TRBV12-4
clone_size: many

cdr3_nt: TGTGCCACCAGTGATTTATTGACAGGGTTGGAGTATTTT
cdr3_aa: CATSDLLTGLEYF
d_call: TRBD1
j_call: TRBJ2-3
v_call: TRBV24-1
clone_size: many

cdr3_nt: TGTGCCAGCAGCCGGGGGCTCCCCAAAAACATTCAGTACTTC
cdr3_aa: CASSRGLPKNIQYF
d_call: -
j_call: TRBJ2-4
v_call: TRBV21-1
clone_size: many

cdr3_nt: TGTGCCAGCAGCCCTCGGGCTAGCGGGAGGAATGAGCAGTTCTTC
cdr3_aa: CASSPRASGRNEQFF
d_call: TRBD2
j_call: TRBJ2-1
v_call: TRBV11-1
clone_size: -

cdr3_nt: TGCGCCAGCAGTACCGGGACAGGGCAACAAGGGACCCAGTACTTC
cdr3_aa: CASSTGTGQQGTQYF
d_call: TRBD1
j_call: TRBJ2-5
v_call: TRBV5-1
clone_size: many

cdr3_nt: TGTGCCAGCTCGGGGGGACTCAACAATGAGCAGTTCTTC
cdr3_aa: CASSGGLNNEQFF
d_call: TRBD2
j_call: TRBJ2-1
v_call: TRBV2
clone_size: -

cdr3_nt: TGTGCCAGCAGCTCAGGGGCGGTGAACACTGAAGCTTTCTTT
cdr3_aa: CASSSGAVNTEAFF
d_call: -
j_call: TRBJ1-1
v_call: TRBV7-9
clone_size: many

cdr3_nt: TGTGCCAGCAGCTTAGGAGACAGGGTGCCGAATCAGCCCCAGCATTTT
cdr3_aa: CASSLGDRVPNQPQHF
d_call: TRBD1
j_call: TRBJ1-5
v_call: TRBV7-8
clone_size: many

cdr3_nt: TGTGCCAGCAGCAAAGGGGACGTACAAGAGACCCAGTACTTC
cdr3_aa: CASSKGDVQETQYF
d_call: -
j_call: TRBJ2-5
v_call: TRBV21-1
clone_size: many

cdr3_nt: TGTGCCAGCAGTTTTGCGGGAGGTCGCACCGGGGAGCTGTTTTTT
cdr3_aa: CASSFAGGRTGELFF
d_call: TRBD2
j_call: TRBJ2-2
v_call: TRBV12-3/TRBV12-4
clone_size: many

cdr3_nt: TGTGCCAGCAGCCCTCTCCAATCAGGACTGTTGAGGATGGCCAATGAGCAGTTCTTC
cdr3_aa: CASSPLQSGLLRMANEQFF
d_call: -
j_call: TRBJ2-1
v_call: TRBV9
clone_size: many

cdr3_nt: TGTGCCAGCAGCCAGGAGACTAGTTCCGATACGCAGTATTTT
cdr3_aa: CASSQETSSDTQYF
d_call: -
j_call: TRBJ2-3
v_call: TRBV4-2
clone_size: many